The 10 T cell receptor beta chains reported below all come from one sample, sequenced in a study of early T cells in non-severe SARS-CoV-2 infection. MiXCR, applied by TCRdb to the 5' RACE reads, yields one record per CDR3 protein. The data hold 40,000 to 65,000 distinct CDR3 sequences, with around 8% observed a single time. Sequenced material: whole blood. These receptors were obtained from an adult who was a healthcare worker with PCR-confirmed SARS-CoV-2 infection or an uninfected control (not recorded which).

In its sample, this clonotype is medium-sized. This chain uses TRBV11-2 with TRBJ2-2; no reliable D call. The V and J ends lost 1 base and 2 bases respectively, with 5 bases between them. CDR3 length: 14 amino acids. Per germline, CDR1 SGHAT and CDR2 FQNNGV. The CDR3 region is CASSLAFNTGELFF. DNA of the CDR3: TGTGCCAGCAGCTTAGCATTCAACACCGGGGAGCTGTTTTTT.

This chain uses TRBV7-9 with TRBJ1-3; a possible D gene is TRBD1 (6 bases). V dropped 3 bases and J dropped 4 bases, with 13 bases sitting between them. CDR3 size: 15 residues. In germline, CDR1 is SEHNR, CDR2 FQNEAQ (reference sequence). The CDR3 DNA reads as TGTGCCAGCAGCTTCTGGGGGCGAGAGGGAAACACCATATATTTT. Amino acid sequence: CASSFWGREGNTIYF.

This clonotype was detected many times. Here the CDR3 reads CASVNEGFNEQFF. The CDR3 nucleotides are TGCGCCAGCGTCAATGAGGGGTTCAATGAGCAGTTCTTC. The V and J genes are TRBV5-1 and TRBJ2-1; D possibly matches TRBD1 or TRBD2 (5 bases each). CDR1 and CDR2 from the germline V gene are SGHRS and YFSETQ. The V gene lost 7 bases and the J gene lost 6 bases, with 14 bases spanning the gap. This CDR3 is built from 13 residues.

This clonotype was recorded many times. This chain connects TRBV4-2 to TRBJ2-7; D is undetermined. With 6 bases removed from V and 7 bases from J, the gap between germline ends came to 13 bases. CDR1 and CDR2 from the germline V gene are LGHNA and YNFKEQ. CDR3 size: 12 residues. The CDR3 DNA follows: TGTGCCAGCAGGTCAGATTCGCGAGAGCAGTACTTC. As protein: CASRSDSREQYF.

The chain recombines TRBV10-3 with TRBJ2-7; perhaps D is TRBD1 or TRBD2 (6 bases each). The CDR3 consists of 14 residues. The V and J ends lost 8 bases and 3 bases respectively, with 17 bases between them. The germline CDR1 and CDR2 sequences are ENHRY and SYGVKD. CDR3 region: CAIGGLGGYYEQYF. The DNA of the CDR3 is TGTGCCATCGGGGGGCTCGGAGGTTACTACGAGCAGTACTTC.

This clonotype was recorded many times. The chain uses TRBV20-1 and TRBJ2-1; 15 nucleotides agree with TRBD2. This CDR3 has 17 residues. CDR1 DFQATT and CDR2 SNEGSKA come from the germline V gene (reference sequence). After removal of 5 bases from V and 1 base from J, the junction contained 6 bases not matched to a gene. Here the CDR3 DNA reads TGCAGTGCTGTCGGGACTAGCGGGAGGCTGTCCTACAATGAGCAGTTCTTC. This codes for CSAVGTSGRLSYNEQFF.

This clonotype appeared a few times. The chain links TRBV7-2 to TRBJ2-7, with a possible D match to TRBD2 (6 bases). The germline gives CDR1 SGHTA, CDR2 FQGNSA. The V end lost 3 bases, the J end lost 2 bases, and 14 bases lay between the germline ends. There are 15 residues in the CDR3. The CDR3 nucleotides read TGTGCCAGCAGCTTTTCGGGCGGGATTGCCTACGAGCAGTACTTC. Amino acids: CASSFSGGIAYEQYF.

The table lists this clonotype with many counts. The CDR3, as DNA: TGTGCCAGCAGCGTAGCAGAATCATCCACAGATACGCAGTATTTT. It codes for CASSVAESSTDTQYF. The chain recombines TRBV9 with TRBJ2-3, with D uncertain. V gave up 0 bases and J gave up 2 bases, with 10 bases separating them. The CDR3 spans 15 residues. The germline CDR1 and CDR2 sequences are SGDLS and YYNGEE.

This clonotype came up many times. The J gene is TRBJ1-5, the V gene TRBV6-2 or TRBV6-3; no clear D gene. V shed 6 bases and J shed 0 bases, with 9 bases lying between them. This CDR3 spans 14 amino acids. CDR1 is MNHEY and CDR2 is SVGEGT in the germline V gene. CDR3 residues: CASRGIYSNQPQHF. The CDR3 DNA is TGTGCCAGCAGAGGGATTTATAGCAATCAGCCCCAGCATTTT.

This clonotype was observed many times. The rearrangement joins TRBV5-6 to TRBJ2-2; no clear D gene. CDR1 and CDR2 (germline): SGHDT, YYEEEE. The ends were cut back, 1 base at V and 5 bases at J, with 3 bases in the middle. The CDR3 has 12 amino acids. CDR3 sequence: CASSLPTGELFF. CDR3 DNA sequence: TGTGCCAGCAGCTTGCCAACCGGGGAGCTGTTTTTT.